These 12 T cell receptor beta chains came from one sample sequenced in a study of control samples from healthy donors and cancer patients. Assay used: immunoSEQ multiplex PCR; TCRdb lists only in-frame clones, some missing. The table lists some 220,000 clones, just under 95% of them singletons. The sequenced sample consisted of blood. All receptors derive from a man aged 50 to 60 in good health.

The chain carries TRBV5-1 and TRBJ1-6; D is perhaps TRBD1 (6 bases). V shed 4 bases and J shed 0 bases, with 11 bases lying between them. The V gene's germline CDR1 is SGHRS and CDR2 YFSETQ. The CDR3 loop spans 16 amino acids. CDR3 region: CASSEGDSSYNSPLHF. In DNA, the CDR3 is TGCGCCAGCAGCGAGGGGGATAGCTCCTATAATTCACCCCTCCACTTT.

The gene calls are TRBV28 and TRBJ1-3, with 9 bases lining up with TRBD1. The CDR3 consists of 16 residues. Germline values: CDR1 MDHEN, CDR2 SYDVKM. V dropped 6 bases and J dropped 0; count of bases not matched to a gene: 6. The CDR3 protein is CASSDPGQGSGNTIYF. The CDR3 region has the DNA TGTGCCAGCAGCGATCCGGGACAGGGCTCTGGAAACACCATATATTTT.

The rearrangement links TRBV5-1 to TRBJ2-5; 8 bases line up with TRBD1. V dropped 2 bases and J dropped 5; count of bases not matched to a gene: 5. The CDR3 consists of 14 residues. Germline lookup yields CDR1 SGHRS and CDR2 YFSETQ. This CDR3 is CASSLQGDYETQYF. The CDR3 DNA sequence: TGCGCCAGCAGCTTACAGGGGGATTACGAGACCCAGTACTTC.

This clone appeared a single time. V usage is TRBV5-1 and J usage is TRBJ2-3; weak D call: TRBD2 (5 bases). V was shortened by 2 bases and J by 2 bases, with 15 bases between the two germline ends. Germline V CDR1 and CDR2: SGHRS, YFSETQ. The CDR3 is 16 residues long. CDR3 bases: TGCGCCAGCAGCTTACTTCCTAGCCCTCCCACAGATACGCAGTATTTT. Amino acids: CASSLLPSPPTDTQYF.

The chain couples TRBV6-5 to TRBJ1-2, with D possibly being TRBD1 (6 bases). Germline V gene sequence: CDR1 MNHEY, CDR2 SVGAGI. V was trimmed by 0 bases and J by 8 bases, leaving 13 bases between them. The CDR3 is 14 residues long. The CDR3: CASSYSDSREGYTF. In DNA form, the CDR3 reads TGTGCCAGCAGTTACTCGGACAGTCGAGAAGGCTACACCTTC.

This clone was observed once. This rearrangement joins TRBV5-1 to TRBJ2-1, with D possibly matching TRBD1 (5 bases). The V end was cut by 1 base, the J end by 4 bases, with 12 bases between. Germline CDR1 and CDR2: SGHRS and YFSETQ. The CDR3 consists of 15 residues. CDR3 nucleotides: TGCGCCAGCAGCTTGTCACAGGATACTTACAATGAGCAGTTCTTC. This translates into CASSLSQDTYNEQFF.

This chain links TRBV3-1 (or the pseudogene TRBV3-2) with TRBJ1-4; TRBD1 matches at 10 bases. Unmatched junction bases numbered 7, after V lost 3 bases and J lost 3 bases. CDR1 is LGHDT and CDR2 is YNNKEL in the germline V gene (reference sequence). The CDR3 spans 17 residues. This CDR3 is CASSHRQGARSNEKLFF. In DNA form, the CDR3 reads TGTGCCAGCAGCCATCGACAGGGGGCGCGATCTAATGAAAAACTGTTTTTT.

The chain carries TRBV28 and TRBJ2-2; 8 bases agree with TRBD1. The V gene end was trimmed by 2 bases and the J gene end by 5 bases; junction bases not matched to a gene: 4. This CDR3 is built from 15 residues. The V gene's germline CDR1 is MDHEN and CDR2 SYDVKM. CDR3 DNA: TGTGCCAGCAGTTTAGGGGGACAGGCTACCGGGGAGCTGTTTTTT. Translating it yields CASSLGGQATGELFF.

The chain has TRBV6-5 and TRBJ1-2; D possibly corresponds to TRBD1 (6 bases). The V end was cut by 4 bases, the J end by 3 bases, with 9 bases between. The CDR3 is 13 amino acids. Per germline, CDR1 MNHEY and CDR2 SVGAGI. The CDR3 sequence: CASSSDRYYGYTF. The CDR3, as DNA: TGTGCCAGCAGTTCGGACAGATACTATGGCTACACCTTC.

The chain recombines TRBV6-1 with TRBJ1-6; D uncertain. This CDR3 region has 12 residues. In germline, CDR1 is MNHNS, CDR2 SASEGT. Deletions cut 3 bases from V and 7 bases from J, with 4 bases between. CDR3 nucleotides: TGTGCCAGCAGTGATTGGAATTCACCCCTCCACTTT. It specifies CASSDWNSPLHF.

CDR3 protein: CASSTNGRGGPPYEQYF. CDR3 bases: TGTGCCAGCAGCACCAACGGGCGCGGGGGCCCCCCCTACGAGCAGTACTTC. This sequence joins TRBV3-1 (or the pseudogene TRBV3-2) and TRBJ2-7; a weak D match, TRBD2 (7 bases). The germline V gene has CDR1 LGHDT and CDR2 YNNKEL (reference sequence). V was pared by 5 bases and J by 2 bases, with 22 bases between. The length of the CDR3 is 17 residues.

The V call is TRBV18, the J call TRBJ1-3, with no clear D. Deletions cut 2 bases from V and 4 bases from J, with 9 bases between. CDR3 length equals 14 residues. Germline CDR1 reads KGHSH; CDR2 reads LQKENI. The CDR3 loop reads CASSPTAVGNTIYF. CDR3 nucleotide sequence: TGTGCCAGCTCACCAACGGCAGTAGGAAACACCATATATTTT.